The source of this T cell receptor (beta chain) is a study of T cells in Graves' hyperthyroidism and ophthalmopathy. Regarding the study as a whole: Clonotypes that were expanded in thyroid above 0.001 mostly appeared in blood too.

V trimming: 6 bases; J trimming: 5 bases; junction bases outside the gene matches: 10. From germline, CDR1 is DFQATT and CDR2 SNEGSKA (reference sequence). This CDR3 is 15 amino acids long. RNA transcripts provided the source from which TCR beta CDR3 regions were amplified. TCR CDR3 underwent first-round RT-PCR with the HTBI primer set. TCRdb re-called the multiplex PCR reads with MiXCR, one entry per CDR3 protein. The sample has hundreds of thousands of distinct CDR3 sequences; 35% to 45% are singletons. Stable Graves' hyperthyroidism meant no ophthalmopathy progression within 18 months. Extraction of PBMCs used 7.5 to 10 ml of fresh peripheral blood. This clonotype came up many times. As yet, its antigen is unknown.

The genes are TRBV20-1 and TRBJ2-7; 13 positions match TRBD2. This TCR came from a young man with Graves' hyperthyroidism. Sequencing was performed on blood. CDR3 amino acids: CSAPRTSGGSHEQYF. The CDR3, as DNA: TGCAGTGCGCCCCGGACTAGCGGGGGATCCCACGAGCAGTACTTC.